The rows below give T cell receptor beta chains drawn from one sample of a study of human T cells and chemical hapten exposure. MiXCR, run by TCRdb on the RACE reads, gives a single entry per CDR3 protein. The sample lists roughly 200,000 distinct CDR3 sequences, under 25% seen once, with roughly 2.3% in the top ten. The sample here was whole blood, taken in connection with sensitization to the hapten diphenylcyclopropenone (DPC). Source of these receptors: a woman aged 40 to 50 with alopecia areata. Some clones in this sample may be carry-over from other donors' samples. Each CDR3 is given with its conserved first and last residue. D genes are given only for firm matches. Clone size, where shown, is once, few, many, or a class for clones that have expanded.

.	TRBD2	TRBV7-2	TRBJ2-7	CASSLEPGGRSGQYF	TGTGCCAGCAGCTTAGAACCGGGAGGGCGTTCGGGGCAGTACTTC
few	TRBD2	TRBV10-3	TRBJ2-7	CAISDGPSGSDEQYF	TGTGCCATCAGTGACGGTCCTAGCGGGAGCGACGAGCAGTACTTC
few	.	TRBV2	TRBJ2-1	CASSNYFSSYNEQFF	TGTGCCAGCAGTAACTATTTCAGCTCCTACAATGAGCAGTTCTTC
few	.	TRBV21-1	TRBJ1-5	CASKSSSGYSYGQPQHF	TGTGCCAGCAAAAGTTCTTCAGGGTATAGTTATGGTCAGCCCCAGCATTTT
few	.	TRBV7-2	TRBJ1-4	CASSLLGEKLFF	TGTGCCAGCAGCTTATTAGGTGAAAAACTGTTTTTT
.	TRBD2	TRBV9	TRBJ2-1	CASSVEGLAGFSEQFF	TGTGCCAGCAGCGTAGAGGGACTAGCGGGGTTCAGTGAGCAGTTCTTC
.	TRBD1	TRBV7-2	TRBJ2-7	CASSPAPGGPYEQYF	TGTGCCAGCAGCCCGGCCCCAGGGGGCCCCTACGAGCAGTACTTC
.	.	TRBV6-5	TRBJ1-1	CASSYSSLQMNTEAFF	TGTGCCAGCAGTTACTCGAGTTTACAGATGAACACTGAAGCTTTCTTT
few	.	TRBV27	TRBJ2-7	CASSLGNPNFGYEQYF	TGTGCCAGCAGTTTAGGGAACCCGAATTTCGGCTACGAGCAGTACTTC
few	.	TRBV27	TRBJ2-7	CASSFGSTGTYEQYF	TGTGCCAGCAGTTTCGGCTCGACAGGTACCTACGAGCAGTACTTC
once	.	TRBV4-3	TRBJ2-5	CASSQTLTATQYF	TGCGCCAGCAGCCAGACCTTGACAGCGACCCAGTACTTC
many	.	TRBV7-8	TRBJ2-4	CASSLTWDSQNIQYF	TGTGCCAGCAGCTTAACGTGGGACTCGCAAAACATTCAGTACTTC
few	.	TRBV10-3	TRBJ2-3	CAISEGGTDTDTQYF	TGTGCCATCAGTGAGGGGGGGACGGATACAGATACGCAGTATTTT
few	TRBD1	TRBV7-9	TRBJ1-4	CASTGTGGDEKLFF	TGTGCCAGCACCGGGACAGGGGGCGACGAAAAACTGTTTTTT
.	TRBD1	TRBV5-1	TRBJ2-7	CASSGGQESYEQYF	TGCGCCAGCAGCGGGGGACAGGAAAGCTACGAGCAGTACTTC
.	.	TRBV29-1	TRBJ2-4	CSVPASLAKNIQYF	TGCAGCGTTCCCGCCAGCCTAGCCAAAAACATTCAGTACTTC
few	.	TRBV7-2	TRBJ2-5	CASRLRSTTETQYF	TGTGCCAGCAGGTTACGTAGCACCACAGAGACCCAGTACTTC
few	.	TRBV10-3	TRBJ1-1	CAMSLGSLGTEAFF	TGTGCCATGTCGTTAGGGTCGTTAGGAACTGAAGCTTTCTTT
few	.	TRBV28	TRBJ2-5	CASSFFTQETQYF	TGTGCCAGCAGTTTCTTCACTCAAGAGACCCAGTACTTC
few	TRBD1	TRBV20-1	TRBJ2-7	CSARAGGYYEQYF	TGCAGTGCTAGGGCAGGGGGATACTACGAGCAGTACTTC
few	.	TRBV28	TRBJ1-4	CASSLEHRTPIF	TGTGCCAGCAGTTTAGAACATCGGACCCCGATTTTT
.	.	TRBV12-3/TRBV12-4	TRBJ2-5	CASTGLEETQYF	TGTGCCAGCACAGGACTGGAAGAGACCCAGTACTTC
.	TRBD2	TRBV29-1	TRBJ2-1	CSVEGTSGRAGYNEQFF	TGCAGCGTTGAAGGGACTAGCGGGAGGGCCGGGTACAATGAGCAGTTCTTC
.	.	TRBV7-9	TRBJ2-2	CASSSDPYTGELFF	TGTGCCAGCAGCTCTGACCCGTACACCGGGGAGCTGTTTTTT
.	TRBD2	TRBV7-9	TRBJ2-1	CASSFSGAGYNEQFF	TGTGCCAGCAGCTTCTCCGGAGCGGGGTACAATGAGCAGTTCTTC
few	TRBD1	TRBV28	TRBJ1-1	CAGGTGKMNTEAFF	TGTGCCGGGGGGACAGGGAAAATGAACACTGAAGCTTTCTTT
.	.	TRBV24-1	TRBJ2-2	CATSGPTPAEHTGELFF	TGTGCCACCAGTGGTCCCACTCCGGCGGAGCACACCGGGGAGCTGTTTTTT
.	TRBD2	TRBV9	TRBJ2-1	CASSPGSGRVGDNEQFF	TGTGCCAGCAGCCCCGGAAGCGGGAGGGTGGGGGACAATGAGCAGTTCTTC
many	TRBD2	TRBV4-3	TRBJ2-5	CASSQDSGGAETQYF	TGCGCCAGCAGCCAAGATTCGGGGGGAGCAGAGACCCAGTACTTC
.	TRBD1	TRBV6-2/TRBV6-3	TRBJ2-4	CASRKAGTGGNIQYF	TGTGCCAGCCGTAAAGCCGGGACAGGGGGGAACATTCAGTACTTC
few	TRBD2	TRBV5-1	TRBJ2-4	CASSHLAGGGNIQYF	TGCGCCAGCAGCCATCTAGCGGGAGGCGGAAACATTCAGTACTTC
.	TRBD2	TRBV10-3	TRBJ2-5	CGISGLAGHQETQYF	TGTGGCATCAGCGGACTAGCGGGACACCAAGAGACCCAGTACTTC
few	.	TRBV19	TRBJ2-2	CASSIANTGELFF	TGTGCCAGTAGTATAGCGAACACCGGGGAGCTGTTTTTT
.	TRBD2	TRBV29-1	TRBJ2-1	CSVAGTIPFF	TGCAGCGTTGCCGGGACTATTCCGTTCTTC
.	.	TRBV5-4	TRBJ2-1	CASRGGSPEQFF	TGTGCCAGCAGAGGAGGTTCCCCTGAGCAGTTCTTC
few	.	TRBV28	TRBJ2-1	CASSLSPRNEQFF	TGTGCCAGCAGTTTATCCCCGAGGAATGAGCAGTTCTTC
.	.	TRBV27	TRBJ1-1	CASSPAQPSGTEAFF	TGTGCCAGCAGCCCCGCCCAACCCTCGGGCACTGAAGCTTTCTTT
.	TRBD2	TRBV20-1	TRBJ2-5	CSATLAGIPETQYF	TGCAGTGCCACACTAGCGGGGATCCCAGAGACCCAGTACTTC
few	.	TRBV3-1	TRBJ2-1	CASSQGNYNEQFF	TGTGCCAGCAGCCAAGGCAATTACAATGAGCAGTTCTTC
many	TRBD2	TRBV29-1	TRBJ2-1	CSVEGRGGNEQFF	TGCAGCGTTGAAGGGCGGGGGGGCAATGAGCAGTTCTTC
.	.	TRBV7-2	TRBJ1-1	CASSLHPGNTEAFF	TGTGCCAGCAGCTTACATCCAGGGAACACTGAAGCTTTCTTT
few	TRBD2	TRBV29-1	TRBJ2-3	CSVVGPRLAVSTDTQYF	TGCAGCGTCGTAGGCCCACGACTAGCGGTTAGCACAGATACGCAGTATTTT
.	.	TRBV18	TRBJ1-1	CASSPRGGINTEAFF	TGTGCCAGCTCACCTCGCGGAGGAATCAACACTGAAGCTTTCTTT
.	TRBD1	TRBV29-1	TRBJ2-5	CSGRQGRETQYF	TGCAGCGGAAGACAGGGTCGGGAGACCCAGTACTTC
many	.	TRBV29-1	TRBJ1-2	CSVSPANYGYTF	TGCAGCGTAAGCCCAGCTAACTATGGCTACACCTTC
few	.	TRBV6-1	TRBJ2-1	CASRLLRDGEQFF	TGTGCCAGCAGGCTCCTCCGGGACGGTGAGCAGTTCTTC
few	TRBD1	TRBV7-2	TRBJ1-1	CASRQGRENTEAFF	TGTGCCAGCAGACAGGGGCGAGAGAACACTGAAGCTTTCTTT
once	.	TRBV4-2	TRBJ1-3	CASSQDSSSGNTIYF	TGTGCCAGCAGCCAAGATTCAAGTTCTGGAAACACCATATATTTT
.	.	TRBV7-9	TRBJ1-1	CASSPGLEAFF	TGTGCCAGCAGCCCGGGTCTTGAAGCTTTCTTT